This TCR beta chain originates from a study of CD8 T cells in ankylosing spondylitis (dated by TCRdb to 2016 to 2017). Turning to the overall study: T cell receptor beta repertoires were profiled in healthy donors and ankylosing spondylitis patients so that disease-linked TCR variants could be found. The full study cohort was made up of about 25 ankylosing spondylitis patients and 108 healthy donors. Peripheral blood was sampled, and synovial fluid was also collected from ankylosing spondylitis patients.

TCRdb lists the instrument as Illumina HiSeq 2500. Quantitative 5'-RACE with molecular barcodes was the method used to prepare the TCR beta libraries. In the source study's methods: A new computational method, built on a probabilistic model of VDJ rearrangement, was used to identify disease-linked TCR variants. TCRdb redid the processing of the public reads, applying fastp at Q25 and MiXCR, and retained in-frame beta chains. Rows are unified per CDR3 protein, each entry keeping the most common DNA and genes. What appears here as the V and J calls and clone size reflects TCRdb's work, not the paper's. The table for this sample lists approximately 200,000 distinct CDR3 sequences; roughly 13% of them were counted only once. The top ten clonotypes cover about 15% of the sample. Many counts were recorded for this clonotype. No antigen is known for it. Base qualities are not at hand, and no much larger clone is one base apart.

Trimming at the junction amounts to 1 base on V and 8 bases on J, and the germline ends lie 5 bases apart. The CDR1 and CDR2 encoded by the germline V gene are LGHNA and YNFKEQ. The CDR3 runs 11 residues from the cysteine to the phenylalanine. The retained sequence is limited to the CDR3, 33 bases, with the frame set at the first base. The research as a whole found: Some motif variants were previously reported in synovial fluid and blood of reactive arthritis patients, suggesting common disease-initiation mechanisms. The disease-linked clones had a CD8+ phenotype and were found at relatively low frequencies in peripheral blood. A TCR beta motif made up of several highly homologous amino acid variants appeared to be characteristic of blood from ankylosing spondylitis patients. The disease-linked clones were reported to be significantly enriched in matched synovial fluid samples from ankylosing spondylitis patients.

The sequenced material came from blood, either unsorted or a sorted T cell fraction (not recorded which). The sequence came from a male donor with ankylosing spondylitis or in good health (not recorded which). Rearrangement joined TRBV4-2 to TRBJ1-1, with no reliable assignment of the D segment. The nucleotide sequence reads TGTGCCAGCAGCCAAGGGAACGAAGCTTTCTTT. The translation is CASSQGNEAFF.